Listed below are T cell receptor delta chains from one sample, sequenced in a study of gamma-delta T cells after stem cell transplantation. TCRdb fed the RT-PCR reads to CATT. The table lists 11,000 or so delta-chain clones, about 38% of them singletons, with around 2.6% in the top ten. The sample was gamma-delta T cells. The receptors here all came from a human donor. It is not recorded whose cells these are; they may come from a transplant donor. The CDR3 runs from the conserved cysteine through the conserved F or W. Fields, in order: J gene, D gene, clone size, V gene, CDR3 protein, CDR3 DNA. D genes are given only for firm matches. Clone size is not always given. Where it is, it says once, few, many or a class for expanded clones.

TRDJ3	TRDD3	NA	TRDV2	CACDTGLGGPYSSWDTRQMFF	TGTGCCTGTGACACCGGACTGGGGGGTCCCTATAGCTCCTGGGACACCCGACAGATGTTTTTC
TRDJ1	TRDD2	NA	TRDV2	CACDTLPTYPWTDKLIF	TGTGCCTGTGACACCCTTCCTACTTATCCATGGACCGATAAACTCATCTTT
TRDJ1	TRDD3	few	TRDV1	CALGERPSYMEDGGYAYEVPTSVYTDKLIF	TGTGCTCTTGGGGAACGACCTTCCTACATGGAGGATGGGGGATACGCGTATGAGGTCCCAACATCGGTGTACACCGATAAACTCATCTTT
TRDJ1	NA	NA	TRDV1	CALGELKPPGTSYTDKLIF	TGTGCTCTTGGGGAATTAAAGCCTCCTGGTACTTCGTACACCGATAAACTCATCTTT
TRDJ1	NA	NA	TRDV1	CALGEVGLPHSAGNLYTDKLIF	TGTGCTCTTGGGGAAGTTGGTCTTCCCCATTCTGCGGGGAACCTGTACACCGATAAACTCATCTTT
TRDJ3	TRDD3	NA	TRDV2	CACDTVLGDTLYTRQMFF	TGTGCCTGTGACACCGTACTGGGGGATACGTTGTACACCCGACAGATGTTTTTC
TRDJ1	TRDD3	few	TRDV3	CASLWGIRAYTDKLIF	TGTGCCTCCCTCTGGGGGATACGAGCGTACACCGATAAACTCATCTTT
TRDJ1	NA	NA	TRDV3	CAFAVGTLSDKLIF	TGTGCCTTTGCTGTGGGGACCCTCTCCGATAAACTCATCTTT
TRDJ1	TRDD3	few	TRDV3	CASTTPKLIQELTGGYSTDKLIF	TGTGCCTCGACAACTCCGAAGCTGATTCAGGAACTAACTGGGGGATACAGCACCGATAAACTCATCTTT
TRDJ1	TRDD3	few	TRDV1	CALGELGPSYDWGIRTDELIF	TGTGCTCTTGGGGAACTGGGGCCTTCCTACGACTGGGGGATACGAACCGATGAACTCATCTTT
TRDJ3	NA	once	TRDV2	CACDLGFTWDTLHMFF	TGTGCCTGTGACCTGGGGTTTACCTGGGACACCCTCCATATGTTTTTC
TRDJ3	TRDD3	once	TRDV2	CACGTLGGSWDTRQMFF	TGTGCCTGTGGCACCCTGGGGGGCTCCTGGGACACCCGACAGATGTTTTTC
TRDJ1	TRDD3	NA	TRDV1	CAIGEPPRGRYWGRDKLIF	TGTGCTATTGGGGAACCACCGCGGGGGAGGTACTGGGGGAGAGATAAACTCATCTTT
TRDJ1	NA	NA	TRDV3	CACYAGGPYTDKLIF	TGTGCCTGTTACGCGGGCGGGCCTTACACCGATAAACTCATCTTT
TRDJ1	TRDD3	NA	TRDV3	CAFTPEWGIGPRNTDKLIF	TGTGCCTTTACCCCTGAGTGGGGGATAGGCCCTAGGAACACCGATAAACTCATCTTT
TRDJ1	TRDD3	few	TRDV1	CALGEWPGDSTDKLIF	TGTGCTCTTGGGGAATGGCCGGGGGATAGTACCGATAAACTCATCTTT
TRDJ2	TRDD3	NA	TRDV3	CAKYVTAELGVPARTAQLFF	TGTGCCAAGTATGTCACCGCGGAACTGGGGGTCCCCGCCCGGACAGCACAACTCTTCTTT